The clone carrying this TCR beta chain was seen at least ten times. Its antigen remains unidentified. From germline, CDR1 is MNHEY and CDR2 SMNVEV (reference sequence). Trimming removed 5 bases from V and 9 bases from J, with 14 bases in between. The CDR3 has 13 residues. Libraries of TCR beta came from quantitative 5'-RACE with molecular barcodes. In TCRdb, the 5' RACE reads were re-called with MiXCR into one record per CDR3 protein. The profile shows 150,000 to 200,000 distinct CDR3 sequences, roughly 18% of them singletons. The data derive from a study of CD8 T cells in ankylosing spondylitis. Whole-study results and caveats: In peripheral blood, disease-linked CD8+ clones occurred at relatively low frequencies. Certain motif variants had earlier been reported in reactive arthritis synovial fluid and blood.

The material sequenced was blood, either unsorted or a sorted T cell fraction (not recorded which). The chain uses TRBV27 and TRBJ2-1; TRBD2 might be the D (5 bases). The TCR was taken from a male donor aged 10-29 years with ankylosing spondylitis or in good health (not recorded which). The CDR3 here is CASSVGLPGEQFF. CDR3 in DNA: TGTGCCAGCAGTGTCGGACTTCCCGGTGAGCAGTTCTTC.